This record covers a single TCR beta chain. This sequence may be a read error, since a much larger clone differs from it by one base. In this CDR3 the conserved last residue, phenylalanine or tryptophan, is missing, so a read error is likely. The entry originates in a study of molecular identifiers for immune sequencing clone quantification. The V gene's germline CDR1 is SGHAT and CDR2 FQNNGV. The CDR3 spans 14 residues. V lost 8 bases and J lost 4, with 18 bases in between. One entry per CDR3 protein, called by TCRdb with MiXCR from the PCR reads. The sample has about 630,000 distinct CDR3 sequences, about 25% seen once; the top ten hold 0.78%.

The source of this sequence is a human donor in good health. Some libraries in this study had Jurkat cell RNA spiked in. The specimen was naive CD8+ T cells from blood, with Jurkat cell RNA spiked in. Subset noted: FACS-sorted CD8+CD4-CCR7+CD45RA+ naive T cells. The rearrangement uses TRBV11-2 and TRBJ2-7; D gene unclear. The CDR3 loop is CASSLGPEEYEQYL. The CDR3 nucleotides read TGTGCCAGCTCTCTGGGTCCCGAGGAGTACGAGCAGTACCTC.